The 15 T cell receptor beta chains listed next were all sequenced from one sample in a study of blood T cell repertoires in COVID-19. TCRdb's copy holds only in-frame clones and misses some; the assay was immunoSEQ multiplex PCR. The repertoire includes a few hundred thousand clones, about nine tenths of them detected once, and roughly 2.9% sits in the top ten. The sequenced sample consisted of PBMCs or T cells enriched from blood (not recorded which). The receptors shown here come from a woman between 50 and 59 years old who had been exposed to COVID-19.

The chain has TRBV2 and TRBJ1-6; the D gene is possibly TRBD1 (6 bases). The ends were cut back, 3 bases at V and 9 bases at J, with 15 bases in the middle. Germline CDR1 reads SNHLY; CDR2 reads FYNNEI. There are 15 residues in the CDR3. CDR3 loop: CASSEGASWGSPLHF. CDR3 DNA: TGTGCCAGCAGTGAGGGGGCGTCCTGGGGTTCACCCCTCCACTTT. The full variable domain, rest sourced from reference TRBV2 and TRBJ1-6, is EPEVTQTPSHQVTQMGQEVILRCVPISNHLYFYWYRQILGQKVEFLVSFYNNEISEKSEIFDDQFSVERPDGSNFTLKIRSTKLEDSAMYFCASSEGASWGSPLHFGNGTRLTVT.

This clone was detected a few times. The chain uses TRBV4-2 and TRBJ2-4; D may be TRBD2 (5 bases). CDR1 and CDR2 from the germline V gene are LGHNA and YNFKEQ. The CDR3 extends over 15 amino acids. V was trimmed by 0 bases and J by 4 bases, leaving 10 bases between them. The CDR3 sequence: CASSQEGGVKNIQYF. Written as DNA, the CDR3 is TGTGCCAGCAGCCAAGAAGGAGGAGTTAAAAACATTCAGTACTTC.

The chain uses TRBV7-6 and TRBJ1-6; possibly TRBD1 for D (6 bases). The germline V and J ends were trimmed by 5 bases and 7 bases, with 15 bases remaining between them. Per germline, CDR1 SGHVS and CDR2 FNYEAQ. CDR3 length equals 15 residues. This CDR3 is CASSPRQALNSPLHF. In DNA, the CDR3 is TGTGCCAGCAGCCCTCGACAGGCCTTAAATTCACCCCTCCACTTT.

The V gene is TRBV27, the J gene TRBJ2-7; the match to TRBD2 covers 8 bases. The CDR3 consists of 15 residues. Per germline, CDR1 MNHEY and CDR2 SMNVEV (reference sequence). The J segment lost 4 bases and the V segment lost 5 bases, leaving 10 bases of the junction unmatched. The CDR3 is CASSKSGGPAYEQYF. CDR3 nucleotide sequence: TGTGCCAGCAGTAAAAGCGGGGGTCCGGCGTACGAGCAGTACTTC.

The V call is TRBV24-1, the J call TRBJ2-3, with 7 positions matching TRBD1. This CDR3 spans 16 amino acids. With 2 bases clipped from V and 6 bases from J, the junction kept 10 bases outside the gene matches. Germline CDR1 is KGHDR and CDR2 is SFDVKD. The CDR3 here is CATSDSDRVGLDTQYF. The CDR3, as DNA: TGTGCCACCAGTGATTCCGACAGGGTAGGACTGGATACGCAGTATTTT.

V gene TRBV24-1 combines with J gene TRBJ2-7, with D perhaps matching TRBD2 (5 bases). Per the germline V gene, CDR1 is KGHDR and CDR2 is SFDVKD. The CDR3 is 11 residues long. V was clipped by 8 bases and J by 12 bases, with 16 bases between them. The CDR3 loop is CATNYAEGWYF. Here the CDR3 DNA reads TGTGCCACCAACTACGCCGAGGGATGGTACTTC.

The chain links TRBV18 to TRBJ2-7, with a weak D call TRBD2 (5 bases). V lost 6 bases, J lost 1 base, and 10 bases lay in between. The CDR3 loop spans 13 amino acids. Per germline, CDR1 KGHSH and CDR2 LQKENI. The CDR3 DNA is TGTGCCAGCTCGACACTAGTGTCCTACGAGCAGTACTTC. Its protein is CASSTLVSYEQYF.

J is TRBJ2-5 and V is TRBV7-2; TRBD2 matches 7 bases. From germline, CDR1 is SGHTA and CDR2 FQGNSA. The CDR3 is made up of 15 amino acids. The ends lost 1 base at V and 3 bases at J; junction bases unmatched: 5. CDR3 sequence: CASSLGAGRKETQYF. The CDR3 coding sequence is TGTGCCAGCAGCTTAGGAGCGGGACGAAAAGAGACCCAGTACTTC.

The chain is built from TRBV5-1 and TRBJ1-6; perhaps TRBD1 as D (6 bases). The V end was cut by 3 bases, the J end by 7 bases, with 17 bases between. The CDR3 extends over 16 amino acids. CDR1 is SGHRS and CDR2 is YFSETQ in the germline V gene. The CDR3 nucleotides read TGCGCCAGCAGCTATTGGCAGTCAGGGACAAATTCACCCCTCCACTTT. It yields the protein CASSYWQSGTNSPLHF.

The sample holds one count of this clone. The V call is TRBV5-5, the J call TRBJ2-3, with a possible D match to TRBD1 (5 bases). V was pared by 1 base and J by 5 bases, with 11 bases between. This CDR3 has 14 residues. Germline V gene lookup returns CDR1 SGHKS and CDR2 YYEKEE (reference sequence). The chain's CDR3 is CASSLKGPGDTQYF. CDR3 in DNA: TGTGCCAGCAGCTTGAAGGGGCCTGGAGATACGCAGTATTTT.

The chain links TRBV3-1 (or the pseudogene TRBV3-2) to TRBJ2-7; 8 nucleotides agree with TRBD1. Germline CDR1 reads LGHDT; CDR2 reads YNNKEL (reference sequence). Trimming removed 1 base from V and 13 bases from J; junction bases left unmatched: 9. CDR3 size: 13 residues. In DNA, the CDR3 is TGTGCCAGCAGCCAAGTCCCCGGGGACAGGCCCTACTTC. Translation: CASSQVPGDRPYF.

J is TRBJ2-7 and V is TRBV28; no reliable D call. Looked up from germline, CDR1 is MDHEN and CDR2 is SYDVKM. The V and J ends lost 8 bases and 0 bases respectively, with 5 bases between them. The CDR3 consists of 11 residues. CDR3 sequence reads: CASSGSYEQYF. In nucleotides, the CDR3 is TGTGCCAGCTCCGGCTCCTACGAGCAGTACTTC.

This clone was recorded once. The CDR3 DNA reads as TGCAGCGGAAGGGTAGCGGGGGGACACACCGGGGAGCTGTTTTTT. This gives the protein CSGRVAGGHTGELFF. The rearrangement joins TRBV29-1 to TRBJ2-2; 10 bases align to TRBD2. The CDR3 is 15 residues long. Germline lookup yields CDR1 SQVTM and CDR2 ANQGSEA. The V and J ends lost 7 bases and 3 bases, in that order; junction bases with no gene match: 8.

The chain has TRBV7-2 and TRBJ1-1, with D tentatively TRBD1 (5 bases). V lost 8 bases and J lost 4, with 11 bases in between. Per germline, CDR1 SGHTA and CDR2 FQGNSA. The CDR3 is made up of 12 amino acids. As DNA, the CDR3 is TGTGCCAGCCGAAACGGGGGCACTGAAGCTTTCTTT. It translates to CASRNGGTEAFF.

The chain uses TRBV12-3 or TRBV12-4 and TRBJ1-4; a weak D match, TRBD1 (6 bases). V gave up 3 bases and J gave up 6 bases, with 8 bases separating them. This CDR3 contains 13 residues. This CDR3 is CASSFWTDEKLFF. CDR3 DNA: TGTGCCAGCAGTTTCTGGACAGATGAAAAACTGTTTTTT.